The 5 T cell receptor beta chains below come from one sample, sequenced in a study of T cell repertoires in cytomegalovirus infection. Via MiXCR, TCRdb re-called the reads, giving one row per CDR3 protein. The table has roughly 280,000 distinct CDR3 sequences, 22% seen once; the top ten hold approximately 19%. These receptors have no known antigen. The sample was cultured PBMCs, taken from culture after CMV antigen stimulation. These receptor sequences come from a human donor in good health (CMV status not recorded). Some clones in this sample may be carry-over from other donors' samples.

This chain uses TRBV10-2 with TRBJ2-1; possible D gene TRBD2, 5 bases. The CDR3 runs 15 residues. Trimming cost V 4 bases and J 2 bases, with 12 bases left between them. Per germline, CDR1 WSHSY and CDR2 SAAADI. This CDR3 is CASSAGSGTYNEQFF. CDR3 nucleotide sequence: TGCGCCAGCAGTGCGGGGAGTGGGACCTACAATGAGCAGTTCTTC.

This clonotype was detected only a few times. The V gene is TRBV7-9, the J gene TRBJ2-4, with TRBD1 matching 7 bases. The V gene's germline CDR1 is SEHNR and CDR2 FQNEAQ (reference sequence). The CDR3 runs 13 residues. V lost 5 bases to trimming and J lost 5 bases; unmatched junction nucleotides: 3. CDR3 loop: CASSPDRENIQYF. DNA of the CDR3: TGTGCCAGCAGCCCCGACAGGGAAAACATTCAGTACTTC. Based on the CDR3 plus reference TRBV7-9 and TRBJ2-4, the full variable domain is DTGVSQNPRHKITKRGQNVTFRCDPISEHNRLYWYRQTLGQGPEFLTYFQNEAQLEKSRLLSDRFSAERPKGSFSTLEIQRTEQGDSAMYLCASSPDRENIQYFGAGTRLSVL.

The V and J genes are TRBV5-4 and TRBJ1-2; weak D call: TRBD1 (6 bases). The CDR3 covers 14 residues. Germline values: CDR1 SGHNT, CDR2 YYREEE (reference sequence). V lost 4 bases, J lost 7 bases, and 17 bases lay in between. CDR3 DNA sequence: TGTGCCAGCAGCCCGAGGGGGTTAACAGGTGGCTACACCTTC. It specifies CASSPRGLTGGYTF.

The chain combines TRBV11-2 with TRBJ1-2; no definite D call. CDR1 is SGHAT and CDR2 is FQNNGV in the germline V gene. Between the trimmed V and J ends, which lost 1 base and 6 bases, there was a span of 12 bases. The CDR3 loop spans 14 amino acids. Here the CDR3 reads CASSLAGPENGYTF. CDR3 bases: TGTGCCAGCAGCTTAGCCGGGCCAGAAAATGGCTACACCTTC.

V usage is TRBV7-2 and J usage is TRBJ2-5; 11 nucleotides match TRBD2. In germline, CDR1 is SGHTA, CDR2 FQGNSA. The length of the CDR3 is 15 residues. Losses at the gene ends were 5 bases for V and 1 base for J; bases not matched to a gene: 3. The DNA for the CDR3 is TGTGCCAGCAGCCGAACTAGCGGGGGCCAAGAGACCCAGTACTTC. It translates to CASSRTSGGQETQYF.